These 32 T cell receptor beta chains were sequenced from one sample in a study of a mutant IDH1 vaccine in newly diagnosed glioma. This sample's time point: week 47, end of study. What each vaccine dose contained was 300 ug of mutant IDH1 20-mer peptide, accompanied by topical imiquimod. Their target antigens are unknown. Sequenced by immunoSEQ multiplex PCR; TCRdb stores in-frame clones only, minus some. The sample has 58,000 or so clones; 75% to 90% are singletons. This sample comprised PBMCs, obtained from a glioma patient whose treatment included an IDH1 peptide vaccine. These receptors all stem from a woman aged 45-65 years with glioma.

DNA for the CDR3: TGCGCCAGCAGCCAAGATTCAAGTGGGACCAGAGGGACCCAGTACTTC. The encoded protein is CASSQDSSGTRGTQYF. The rearrangement links TRBV4-1 to TRBJ2-5; D assignment may be TRBD1 or TRBD2 (5 bases each). The CDR3 consists of 16 residues. Germline values: CDR1 MGHRA, CDR2 YSYEKL. Trimming removed 0 bases at V and 7 bases at J, with 18 bases between.

The genes are TRBV2 and TRBJ2-5; 8 nucleotides line up with TRBD1. The trim removed 4 bases at V and 4 bases at J, leaving 5 bases unmatched. Germline assignment: CDR1 SNHLY and CDR2 FYNNEI. This CDR3 has 14 residues. CDR3 nucleotides: TGTGCCAGCAGTGCGAGACAGGGGAGAGAGACCCAGTACTTC. Translating gives CASSARQGRETQYF.

This chain connects TRBV5-4 to TRBJ1-5, with D possibly being TRBD1 (6 bases). V was pared by 1 base and J by 7 bases, with 18 bases between. CDR3 size: 16 residues. Germline CDR1 is SGHNT and CDR2 is YYREEE (reference sequence). This CDR3 is CASSLIPRGGRQPQHF. DNA for the CDR3: TGTGCCAGCAGCTTGATTCCAAGGGGGGGACGGCAGCCCCAGCATTTT.

The J gene is TRBJ1-5, the V gene TRBV30; D gene uncertain. The CDR3 is 13 residues long. V was cut by 5 bases and J by 0 bases, with 8 bases left in between. Per germline, CDR1 GTSNPN and CDR2 SVGIG (reference sequence). CDR3 DNA sequence: TGTGCCTGGGCTACCTATAGCAATCAGCCCCAGCATTTT. Translating gives CAWATYSNQPQHF.

The chain recombines TRBV6-5 with TRBJ1-3; D call uncertain. Trimming removed 6 bases at V and 7 bases at J, with 19 bases between. This CDR3 region has 15 residues. Germline V CDR1 and CDR2: MNHEY, SVGAGI. The CDR3 is CASRNGRGRGNTIYF. The CDR3 DNA is TGTGCCAGCAGAAATGGACGGGGAAGAGGGAACACCATATATTTT.

The chain is built from TRBV6-1 and TRBJ2-5; the match to TRBD1 covers 7 bases. Germline loops: CDR1 MNHNS, CDR2 SASEGT. Trimming removed 1 base from V and 4 bases from J; junction bases left unmatched: 6. CDR3 size: 15 residues. CDR3 in amino acids: CASSEGEQGPETQYF. CDR3 in DNA: TGTGCCAGCAGTGAAGGGGAACAGGGGCCAGAGACCCAGTACTTC.

The rearrangement links TRBV9 to TRBJ2-7; 8 positions agree with TRBD1. Trimming took 3 bases from V and 6 from J; bases not matched to a gene: 14. In germline, CDR1 is SGDLS, CDR2 YYNGEE. This CDR3 comprises 16 residues. CDR3 DNA sequence: TGTGCCAGCAGCGCCGGTCCCGGACAGGGTAGGAGCGAGCAGTACTTC. This translates into CASSAGPGQGRSEQYF.

CDR3: CASSVGGAIQETQYF. The CDR3, as DNA: TGTGCCAGCAGCGTAGGCGGGGCGATACAGGAGACCCAGTACTTC. The V gene is TRBV9, the J gene TRBJ2-5; a weak D match, TRBD2 (6 bases). V was cut by 0 bases and J by 5 bases, with 14 bases left in between. The CDR3 contains 15 residues. In germline, CDR1 is SGDLS, CDR2 YYNGEE.

The rearrangement joins TRBV6-1 to TRBJ2-6; tentative D call: TRBD1 (6 bases). V dropped 4 bases and J dropped 0 bases, with 7 bases sitting between them. The CDR3 loop spans 15 amino acids. From germline, CDR1 is MNHNS and CDR2 SASEGT. CDR3 sequence (DNA): TGTGCCAGCAGTGTACAGGGCTCTGGGGCCAACGTCCTGACTTTC. Translation gives CASSVQGSGANVLTF.

About this clone: Other nucleotide sequences from this sample produce the same CDR3. The rearrangement uses TRBV7-9 and TRBJ2-2; D not certain. V was cut by 4 bases and J by 0 bases, with 3 bases left in between. The germline gives CDR1 SEHNR, CDR2 FQNEAQ (reference sequence). The CDR3 runs 13 residues. CDR3: CASSSSNTGELFF. The CDR3 DNA sequence: TGTGCCAGCAGCTCCTCGAACACCGGGGAGCTGTTTTTT.

The V gene is TRBV19, the J gene TRBJ1-2; 7 bases map to TRBD1. Germline V CDR1 and CDR2: LNHDA, SQIVND (reference sequence). CDR3 length: 14 residues. With V trimmed by 0 bases and J by 4 bases, 2 bases remained unmatched. The DNA for the CDR3 is TGTGCCAGTAGTATAGAGGCAGGGGGCTATGGCTACACCTTC. Protein product: CASSIEAGGYGYTF.

This chain connects TRBV19 to TRBJ2-3, with 7 bases lining up with TRBD2. Germline lookup yields CDR1 LNHDA and CDR2 SQIVND (reference sequence). The CDR3 runs 10 residues. J was trimmed by 11 bases and V by 8 bases; bases with no gene match: 4. Written as DNA, the CDR3 is TGTGCCAGTGGGGACTACCTGCAGTATTTT. Encoded protein: CASGDYLQYF.

This sequence joins TRBV4-1 and TRBJ1-1; D ambiguous. CDR3 length: 14 amino acids. Germline V lookup: CDR1 MGHRA, CDR2 YSYEKL. Trimming shortened V by 0 bases and J by 5 bases, and 10 bases separated the two germline ends. CDR3 DNA: TGCGCCAGCAGCCAAGAAGGGTTGGAGACTGAAGCTTTCTTT. This sequence encodes CASSQEGLETEAFF.

There are a few counts of this clone. This chain joins TRBV29-1 and TRBJ1-2; perhaps TRBD1 as D (5 bases). CDR1 is SQVTM, CDR2 ANQGSEA, per germline. This CDR3 contains 11 residues. With 3 bases removed from V and 8 bases from J, the gap between germline ends came to 10 bases. The CDR3, as DNA: TGCAGCGTTGAGCAGCAGGGAGGCTACACCTTC. Its protein product is CSVEQQGGYTF.

The genes are TRBV19 and TRBJ2-5, with unresolved D. The CDR3 is made up of 15 amino acids. CDR1 LNHDA and CDR2 SQIVND come from the germline V gene (reference sequence). V was pared by 1 base and J by 0 bases, with 9 bases between. The CDR3 protein is CASSIGLTDQETQYF. In DNA, the CDR3 is TGTGCCAGTAGTATAGGATTGACGGACCAAGAGACCCAGTACTTC.

CDR3 nucleotide sequence: TGTGCCAGCAGCGTAGGCGGCGGTACCACAGATACGCAGTATTTT. This gives the protein CASSVGGGTTDTQYF. The chain joins TRBV9 to TRBJ2-3; D unresolved. V lost 0 bases to trimming and J lost 2 bases, with 10 bases between them. From germline, CDR1 is SGDLS and CDR2 YYNGEE. The CDR3 runs to 15 residues.

The chain uses TRBV19 and TRBJ1-2; TRBD1 might be the D (6 bases). Per germline, CDR1 LNHDA and CDR2 SQIVND (reference sequence). The CDR3 is 18 amino acids. Between the trimmed V and J ends, which lost 3 bases and 3 bases, there was a span of 23 bases. CDR3 region: CASSIPKGAQQGHYGYTF. Written as DNA, the CDR3 is TGTGCCAGTAGTATCCCCAAAGGGGCACAACAGGGACACTATGGCTACACCTTC. The full variable domain, with the rest looked up from reference TRBV19 and TRBJ1-2, is DGGITQSPKYLFRKEGQNVTLSCEQNLNHDAMYWYRQDPGQGLRLIYYSQIVNDFQKGDIAEGYSVSREKKESFPLTVTSAQKNPTAFYLCASSIPKGAQQGHYGYTFGSGTRLTVV.

The V call is TRBV13, the J call TRBJ2-5, with TRBD2 as a possible D gene (6 bases). Germline CDR1 and CDR2: PRHDT and FYEKMQ (reference sequence). The CDR3 is 16 residues long. V dropped 2 bases and J dropped 4 bases, with 17 bases sitting between them. In DNA form, the CDR3 reads TGTGCCAGCAGCTTATCGGAGGGCTCGTTTGGAGAGACCCAGTACTTC. Protein product: CASSLSEGSFGETQYF.

V and J are TRBV2 and TRBJ2-7; 8 bases align to TRBD1. The V and J ends lost 6 bases and 4 bases, in that order; junction bases with no gene match: 14. CDR1 is SNHLY, CDR2 FYNNEI, per germline. The CDR3 sequence is 16 residues long. CDR3 residues: CASSGQGQGSAYEQYF. The CDR3 DNA is TGTGCCAGCAGCGGCCAAGGACAGGGTTCTGCTTACGAGCAGTACTTC.

This chain joins TRBV2 and TRBJ1-4; no definite D call. Germline V CDR1 and CDR2: SNHLY, FYNNEI. This CDR3 region has 15 residues. V was pared by 4 bases and J by 0 bases, with 9 bases between. CDR3 protein: CASSGLSPTNEKLFF. As DNA, the CDR3 is TGTGCCAGCAGTGGCTTATCACCAACTAATGAAAAACTGTTTTTT.

The V and J genes are TRBV7-9 and TRBJ2-3; 10 positions agree with TRBD1. The V segment lost 6 bases and the J segment 6 bases; nucleotides outside the gene matches: 6. Germline V gives CDR1 SEHNR, CDR2 FQNEAQ (reference sequence). The CDR3 totals 14 residues. The CDR3 reads CASRPGQGSDTQYF. CDR3 nucleotide sequence: TGTGCCAGCAGGCCGGGACAGGGGAGTGATACGCAGTATTTT.

V gene TRBV11-2 combines with J gene TRBJ1-5; D is ambiguous. Trimming removed 1 base from V and 3 bases from J, with 7 bases in between. Looked up from germline, CDR1 is SGHAT and CDR2 is FQNNGV. The CDR3 has 14 residues. The DNA for the CDR3 is TGTGCCAGCAGCTTAGCTCCGTACAATCAGCCCCAGCATTTT. Its protein product is CASSLAPYNQPQHF.

V is TRBV5-1 and J is TRBJ2-7; D is ambiguous. The length of the CDR3 is 12 residues. The V gene lost 5 bases and the J gene lost 2 bases, with 8 bases spanning the gap. CDR1 and CDR2 from the germline V gene are SGHRS and YFSETQ. CDR3 residues: CASSLDTYEQYF. The CDR3 DNA reads as TGCGCCAGCAGTTTAGACACCTACGAGCAGTACTTC.

The V call is TRBV10-3, the J call TRBJ1-5; D remains unclear. CDR3 length: 14 residues. Trimming took off 0 bases at V and 3 bases at J, with 6 bases between the two ends. Germline lookup yields CDR1 ENHRY and CDR2 SYGVKD. Here the CDR3 reads CAISESQVNQPQHF. CDR3 sequence (DNA): TGTGCCATCAGTGAGTCCCAGGTCAATCAGCCCCAGCATTTT.

In its sample, this clone is medium-sized. The V and J genes are TRBV4-2 and TRBJ1-1, with TRBD1 matching over 10 bases. V lost 2 bases and J lost 4; bases outside the gene matches: 4. This CDR3 has 15 amino acids. Looked up from germline, CDR1 is LGHNA and CDR2 is YNFKEQ. CDR3 sequence: CASSQPRTGGTEAFF. The DNA for the CDR3 is TGTGCCAGCAGCCAACCACGGACAGGGGGCACTGAAGCTTTCTTT.

The rearrangement links TRBV19 to TRBJ1-1; TRBD1 is a possible D gene (6 bases). This CDR3 comprises 14 residues. V was cut by 3 bases and J by 0 bases, with 8 bases left in between. Per germline, CDR1 LNHDA and CDR2 SQIVND (reference sequence). CDR3 in DNA: TGTGCCAGTAGTATGGGACATATGAACACTGAAGCTTTCTTT. Translation: CASSMGHMNTEAFF.

This chain joins TRBV7-2 and TRBJ1-2; D is unclear. The V gene lost 4 bases and the J gene lost 5 bases, with 8 bases spanning the gap. The CDR3 runs 12 residues. Germline CDR1 and CDR2: SGHTA and FQGNSA. For the CDR3, the DNA is TGTGCCAGCAGCTATAACAGTTATGGCTACACCTTC. Translating it yields CASSYNSYGYTF.

This sequence joins TRBV10-3 and TRBJ2-7, with 7 bases fitting TRBD1. The ends lost 4 bases at V and 6 bases at J; junction bases unmatched: 6. Germline CDR1 is ENHRY and CDR2 is SYGVKD. The CDR3 covers 13 residues. CDR3 coding DNA: TGTGCCATCAGTGCAAGACAGGGAAGCGAGCAGTACTTC. It yields the protein CAISARQGSEQYF.

This chain joins TRBV11-2 and TRBJ2-7, with D possibly being TRBD1 (6 bases). Trimming stripped 1 base from V and 2 bases from J, with 18 bases between. Looked up from germline, CDR1 is SGHAT and CDR2 is FQNNGV. CDR3 length equals 17 residues. CDR3 nucleotides: TGTGCCAGCAGCTTAGTAGGGCAGGGGTCCTTCACCTACGAGCAGTACTTC. Its translation: CASSLVGQGSFTYEQYF.

This chain joins TRBV7-9 and TRBJ2-1; D unclear. The CDR3 covers 12 residues. CDR1 and CDR2 from the germline V gene are SEHNR and FQNEAQ (reference sequence). V was pared by 3 bases and J by 2 bases, with 2 bases between. In DNA form, the CDR3 reads TGTGCCAGCAGCTTCACCTACAATGAGCAGTTCTTC. It yields the protein CASSFTYNEQFF.

The V and J genes are TRBV6-1 and TRBJ1-5; no firm D call. Germline V lookup: CDR1 MNHNS, CDR2 SASEGT. The CDR3 sequence is 15 residues long. V dropped 2 bases and J dropped 4 bases, with 12 bases sitting between them. The CDR3 bases are TGTGCCAGCAGTGAATTGGTGACTTCTAATCAGCCCCAGCATTTT. It translates to CASSELVTSNQPQHF.

The gene calls are TRBV5-6 and TRBJ2-7, with D uncertain. The CDR3 is 13 residues long. CDR1 is SGHDT, CDR2 YYEEEE, per germline. V lost 4 bases to trimming and J lost 6 bases, with 14 bases between them. The CDR3 loop reads CASSAAYGSEQYF. The DNA of the CDR3 is TGTGCCAGCAGCGCGGCGTACGGCAGCGAGCAGTACTTC.